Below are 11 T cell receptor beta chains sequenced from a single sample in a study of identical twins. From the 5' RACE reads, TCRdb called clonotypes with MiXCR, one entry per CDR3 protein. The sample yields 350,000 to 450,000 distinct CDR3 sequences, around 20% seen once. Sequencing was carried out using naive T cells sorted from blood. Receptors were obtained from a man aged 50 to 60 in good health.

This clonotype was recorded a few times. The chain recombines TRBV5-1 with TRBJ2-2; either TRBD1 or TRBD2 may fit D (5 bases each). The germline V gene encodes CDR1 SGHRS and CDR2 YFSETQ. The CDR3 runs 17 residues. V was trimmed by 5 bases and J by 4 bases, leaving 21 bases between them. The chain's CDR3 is CASSLTPGRGITGELFF. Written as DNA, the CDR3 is TGCGCCAGCAGTCTCACTCCGGGACGCGGAATCACCGGGGAGCTGTTTTTT.

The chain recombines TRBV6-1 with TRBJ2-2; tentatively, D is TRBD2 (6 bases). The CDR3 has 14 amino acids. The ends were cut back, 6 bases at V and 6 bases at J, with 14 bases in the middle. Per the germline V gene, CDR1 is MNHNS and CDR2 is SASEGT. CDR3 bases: TGTGCCAGCAGAGAGACTAGATCCCCCGGGGAGCTGTTTTTT. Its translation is CASRETRSPGELFF.

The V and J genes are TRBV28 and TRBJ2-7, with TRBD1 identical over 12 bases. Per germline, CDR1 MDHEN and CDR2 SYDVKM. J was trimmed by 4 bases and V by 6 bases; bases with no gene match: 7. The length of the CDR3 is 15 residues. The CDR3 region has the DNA TGTGCCAGCAGATCACCGGGACAGGGGGCGTACGAGCAGTACTTC. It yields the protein CASRSPGQGAYEQYF.

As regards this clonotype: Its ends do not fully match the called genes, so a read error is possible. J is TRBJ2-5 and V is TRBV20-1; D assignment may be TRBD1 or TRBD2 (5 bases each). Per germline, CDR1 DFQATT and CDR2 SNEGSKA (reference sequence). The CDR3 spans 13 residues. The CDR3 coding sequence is TGCAGCGCTAGGGGACCGAGACAAGAGACCCAGTACTTC. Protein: CSARGPRQETQYF.

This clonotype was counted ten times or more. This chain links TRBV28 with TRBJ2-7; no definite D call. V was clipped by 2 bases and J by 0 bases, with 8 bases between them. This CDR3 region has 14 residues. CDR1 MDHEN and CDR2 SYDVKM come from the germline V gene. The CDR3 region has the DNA TGTGCCAGCAGTTTAGCAGGTATCTCCTACGAGCAGTACTTC. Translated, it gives CASSLAGISYEQYF.

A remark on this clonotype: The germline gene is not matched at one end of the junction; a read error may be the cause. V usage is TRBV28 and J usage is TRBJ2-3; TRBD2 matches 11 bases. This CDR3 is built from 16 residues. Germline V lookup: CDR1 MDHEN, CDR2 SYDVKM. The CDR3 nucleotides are TGTGTCAGCAGTTTTCTGTTAGCGGGAGGGACAGATACGCAGTATTTT. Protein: CVSSFLLAGGTDTQYF.

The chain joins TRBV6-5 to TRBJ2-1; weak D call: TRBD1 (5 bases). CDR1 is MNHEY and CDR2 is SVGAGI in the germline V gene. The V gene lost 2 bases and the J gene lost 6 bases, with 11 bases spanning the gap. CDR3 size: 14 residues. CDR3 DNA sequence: TGTGCCAGCAGTTACGGACAAGTCTCCAATGAGCAGTTCTTC. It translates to CASSYGQVSNEQFF.

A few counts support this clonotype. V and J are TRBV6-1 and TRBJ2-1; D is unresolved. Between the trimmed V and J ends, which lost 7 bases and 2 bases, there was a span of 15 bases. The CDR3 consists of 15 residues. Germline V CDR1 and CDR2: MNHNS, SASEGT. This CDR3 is CASKETAKPYNEQFF. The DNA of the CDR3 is TGTGCCAGCAAGGAGACTGCTAAACCCTACAATGAGCAGTTCTTC.

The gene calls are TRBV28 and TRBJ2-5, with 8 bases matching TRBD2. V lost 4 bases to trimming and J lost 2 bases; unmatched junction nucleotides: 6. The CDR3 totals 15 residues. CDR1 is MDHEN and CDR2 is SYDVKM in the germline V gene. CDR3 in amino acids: CASSYGLAGQETQYF. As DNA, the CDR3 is TGTGCCAGCAGTTATGGGCTAGCGGGTCAAGAGACCCAGTACTTC.

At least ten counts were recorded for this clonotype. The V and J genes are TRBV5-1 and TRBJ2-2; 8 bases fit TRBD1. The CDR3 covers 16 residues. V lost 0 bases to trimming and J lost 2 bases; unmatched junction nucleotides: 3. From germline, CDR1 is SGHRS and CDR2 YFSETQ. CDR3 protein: CASSLDTGGNTGELFF. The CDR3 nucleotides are TGCGCCAGCAGCTTGGATACAGGGGGTAACACCGGGGAGCTGTTTTTT.

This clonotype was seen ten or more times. The CDR3 region is CASSLASGDTDTQYF. The CDR3 region has the DNA TGTGCCAGCAGCTTAGCTAGCGGGGACACAGATACGCAGTATTTT. This chain joins TRBV7-2 and TRBJ2-3; 8 bases map to TRBD2. CDR1 is SGHTA, CDR2 FQGNSA, per germline. CDR3 size: 15 residues. V lost 0 bases and J lost 2; bases outside the gene matches: 1.